A single T cell receptor (beta chain) is shown here with its context. Its antigen is undetermined. The data stem from a study of Graves' ophthalmopathy and Graves' hyperthyroidism. Study results and caveats: Discrimination between ophthalmopathy and stable hyperthyroidism by a 13-signature model showed 85% to 90% sensitivity and less than 84% specificity. Also, most clonotypes expanded in the thyroid above 0.001 frequency appeared in blood.

Ophthalmopathy in the donors was of moderate-to-severe activity, with CAS ≥3, NOSPECS ≥4 and duration under 3 months. The diagnosis was founded upon clinical symptoms, serum thyroxine, TRAb, thyroid ultrasound and orbital computed tomography. Per the germline V gene, CDR1 is MDHEN and CDR2 is SYDVKM. V gave up 6 bases and J gave up 8 bases; unmatched junction bases: 7. The CDR3 is 14 amino acids. From RNA, the CDR3 regions of TCR beta chains were amplified and sequenced. After a first-round RT-PCR with HTBI primers, a second-round multiplex PCR was run. A single record per CDR3 protein comes from TCRdb applying MiXCR to the multiplex PCR reads. The sample shows 170,000 or so distinct CDR3 sequences, just under 40% of them seen only once.

This clonotype was sampled from a man aged 30-40 years with Graves' ophthalmopathy. The gene calls are TRBV28 and TRBJ1-1; TRBD1 matches at 12 bases. Material: peripheral blood. CDR3 region: CASSSTGTGGEAFF. CDR3 coding DNA: TGTGCCAGCAGCTCAACCGGGACAGGGGGCGAAGCTTTCTTT. Full variable domain (rest looked up from reference TRBV28 and TRBJ1-1): DVKVTQSSRYLVKRTGEKVFLECVQDMDHENMFWYRQDPGLGLRLIYFSYDVKMKEKGDIPEGYSVSREKKERFSLILESASTNQTSMYLCASSSTGTGGEAFFGQGTRLTVV.